This T cell receptor (beta chain) was profiled in a study of T cell changes during pregnancy in multiple sclerosis. The germline gives CDR1 SGHTA, CDR2 FQGNSA. This CDR3 region has 14 residues. V dropped 1 base and J dropped 4 bases, with 10 bases sitting between them. The assay was immunoSEQ multiplex PCR, and TCRdb's table has in-frame clones only and misses some. The data show under 75,000 clones, with around nine tenths seen just once and approximately 1.5% held by the top ten. The TCR was taken from a female donor in good health, enrolled as a control in a pregnancy study. The specimen was peripheral blood, collected in the third trimester of pregnancy. J is TRBJ1-2 and V is TRBV7-2; D unresolved. The CDR3 nucleotides are TGTGCCAGCAGCTTAGGCGGCGGATCCTATGGCTACACCTTC. It codes for CASSLGGGSYGYTF.